A single sample is the source of the 4 T cell receptor beta chains below, sequenced in a study of CD8 T cells in Susac syndrome. With random hexamers, reverse transcription was performed on roughly 0.5 to 1 ug of RNA. TCRdb reanalysed the immunoSEQ multiplex PCR reads using MiXCR and keeps one entry per CDR3 protein. The table has approximately 150,000 distinct CDR3 sequences, approximately 94% seen once. The specimen was CD4+ T cells from PBMCs. The receptors were sampled from a human donor in good health.

The genes are TRBV20-1 and TRBJ2-7, with TRBD2 identical over 10 bases. This CDR3 region has 15 residues. CDR1 is DFQATT and CDR2 is SNEGSKA in the germline V gene (reference sequence). Losses at the gene ends were 3 bases for V and 2 bases for J; bases not matched to a gene: 7. CDR3 residues: CSASRLAGVPYEQYF. The CDR3 nucleotides read TGCAGTGCTAGTAGGCTAGCGGGAGTACCCTACGAGCAGTACTTC.

V usage is TRBV5-4 and J usage is TRBJ1-2; the match to TRBD1 covers 9 bases. V gave up 3 bases and J gave up 5 bases; unmatched junction bases: 8. This CDR3 is 15 amino acids long. CDR1 is SGHNT, CDR2 YYREEE, per germline (reference sequence). The CDR3 protein is CASSSVPGQGYGYTF. Here the CDR3 DNA reads TGTGCCAGCAGCTCGGTACCGGGACAGGGATATGGCTACACCTTC.

The V gene is TRBV20-1, the J gene TRBJ2-7; 10 bases align to TRBD2. The CDR3 sequence is 15 residues long. Germline CDR1 reads DFQATT; CDR2 reads SNEGSKA (reference sequence). V was clipped by 3 bases and J by 7 bases; unmatched bases: 12. The CDR3 sequence is CSASPLAGGDGEQYF. The CDR3 DNA sequence: TGCAGTGCTAGTCCGTTAGCGGGAGGTGATGGGGAGCAGTACTTC.

V is TRBV4-1 and J is TRBJ2-7, with TRBD1 as a possible D gene (5 bases). Germline CDR1 is MGHRA and CDR2 is YSYEKL. The CDR3 runs 14 residues. The ends were cut back, 0 bases at V and 3 bases at J, with 9 bases in the middle. For the CDR3, the DNA is TGCGCCAGCAGCCAAGATGCTAGGGGCTACGAGCAGTACTTC. It is translated as CASSQDARGYEQYF.